These 29 T cell receptor beta chains share one sample of origin, sequenced in a study of CD8+ T cells in alopecia areata. Extracted RNA was reverse transcribed into cDNA, the sequencing template. Sequenced by immunoSEQ multiplex PCR; TCRdb stores in-frame clones only, minus some. The sample yields 25,000 to 35,000 clones, less than 65% seen once. The sequenced sample consisted of NKG2D-high CD8+ T cells sorted from blood. The receptors were sampled from a human donor with alopecia areata.

The V gene is TRBV29-1, the J gene TRBJ2-5; TRBD2 agrees at 12 bases. The end of the DNA fits TRBJ2-7 better, so the J call may be wrong. The CDR3 contains 16 residues. Germline CDR1 is SQVTM and CDR2 is ANQGSEA. CDR3 in amino acids: CSVLLPTSGSLYEQYF. The DNA of the CDR3 is TGCAGCGTCCTACTCCCGACTAGCGGGAGTCTCTACGAGCAGTACTTC.

A few counts support this clone. The rearrangement links TRBV19 to TRBJ2-2; D unclear. With 4 bases removed from V and 9 bases from J, the gap between germline ends came to 6 bases. The CDR3 runs to 11 residues. Germline V gene data show CDR1 as LNHDA and CDR2 as SQIVND (reference sequence). In DNA, the CDR3 is TGTGCCAGTAGTAACGTTAGGGAGCTGTTTTTT. It translates to CASSNVRELFF. Full variable domain (outside the CDR3, taken from reference TRBV19 and TRBJ2-2): DGGITQSPKYLFRKEGQNVTLSCEQNLNHDAMYWYRQDPGQGLRLIYYSQIVNDFQKGDIAEGYSVSREKKESFPLTVTSAQKNPTAFYLCASSNVRELFFGEGSRLTVL.

V usage is TRBV5-6 and J usage is TRBJ2-3; TRBD1 aligns across 8 bases. The CDR3 is 15 amino acids. J lost 2 bases, V lost 4 bases, and 6 bases had no gene match. The germline V gene has CDR1 SGHDT and CDR2 YYEEEE. The CDR3 DNA sequence: TGTGCCAGCAGCGTGACAGGGGATAACACAGATACGCAGTATTTT. Translating gives CASSVTGDNTDTQYF. Supplemented by reference TRBV5-6 and TRBJ2-3, the full variable domain reads DAGVTQSPTHLIKTRGQQVTLRCSPKSGHDTVSWYQQALGQGPQFIFQYYEEEERQRGNFPDRFSGHQFPNYSSELNVNALLLGDSALYLCASSVTGDNTDTQYFGPGTRLTVL.

The rearrangement joins TRBV19 to TRBJ2-1; perhaps TRBD2 as D (5 bases). The length of the CDR3 is 15 residues. Trimming took off 3 bases at V and 2 bases at J, with 11 bases between the two ends. Germline lookup yields CDR1 LNHDA and CDR2 SQIVND (reference sequence). For the CDR3, the DNA is TGTGCCAGTAGTATTACGGGGTATACCTACAATGAGCAGTTCTTC. It yields the protein CASSITGYTYNEQFF.

This chain links TRBV11-2 with TRBJ2-1; D uncertain. CDR3 length: 15 amino acids. The V and J ends lost 7 bases and 3 bases respectively, with 16 bases between them. Germline CDR1 reads SGHAT; CDR2 reads FQNNGV. The CDR3 reads CASTQGPLFYNEQFF. In nucleotides, the CDR3 is TGTGCCAGCACCCAAGGGCCTTTATTCTACAATGAGCAGTTCTTC.

The chain links TRBV2 to TRBJ2-7, with 11 nucleotides matching TRBD1. This CDR3 has 15 residues. Trimming took 3 bases from V and 4 from J; bases not matched to a gene: 5. Looked up from germline, CDR1 is SNHLY and CDR2 is FYNNEI. The CDR3 DNA is TGTGCCAGCAGTGATAACCGGGACAGGGGGTACGAGCAGTACTTC. Translating it yields CASSDNRDRGYEQYF.

The chain recombines TRBV7-6 with TRBJ2-1; D gene ambiguous. The CDR3 has 16 amino acids. Germline V gene sequence: CDR1 SGHVS, CDR2 FNYEAQ. Trimming pared 2 bases from V and 4 bases from J, leaving 15 bases between. CDR3 amino acids: CASSLLTANLYNEQFF. The CDR3 DNA is TGTGCCAGCAGCTTACTAACAGCGAACTTGTACAATGAGCAGTTCTTC.

The chain links TRBV9 to TRBJ2-5, with 10 nucleotides matching TRBD2. This CDR3 has 14 residues. CDR1 and CDR2 (germline): SGDLS, YYNGEE. With V trimmed by 4 bases and J by 3 bases, 3 bases remained unmatched. The CDR3 region has the DNA TGTGCCAGCAGCTACAGCGGGGGGGAAGAGACCCAGTACTTC. Protein sequence: CASSYSGGEETQYF.

This clone was seen a few times. The chain is built from TRBV7-9 and TRBJ2-4; a possible D gene is TRBD1 (6 bases). CDR3 length equals 13 residues. The V and J ends lost 6 bases and 9 bases respectively, with 15 bases between them. Germline V gives CDR1 SEHNR, CDR2 FQNEAQ (reference sequence). As DNA, the CDR3 is TGTGCCAGCAGATCGAAGACAGGCAGCATTCAGTACTTC. It is translated as CASRSKTGSIQYF.

This chain connects TRBV6-6 to TRBJ2-7, with D possibly called TRBD1 or TRBD2 (5 bases each). Trimming took 8 bases from V and 6 from J, leaving 14 bases between them. There are 12 residues in the CDR3. Germline CDR1 MNHNY, CDR2 SVGAGI (reference sequence). The CDR3 loop reads CASSRDRTEQYF. The CDR3 DNA sequence: TGTGCCAGCTCAAGGGACCGAACCGAGCAGTACTTC.

This clone rates as large (0.1 to 1%). The chain uses TRBV28 and TRBJ2-5, with 9 bases lining up with TRBD2. CDR1 is MDHEN and CDR2 is SYDVKM in the germline V gene. There are 15 residues in the CDR3. V gave up 4 bases and J gave up 5 bases; unmatched junction bases: 8. The CDR3 region is CASSSLAGEAETQYF. CDR3 nucleotide sequence: TGTGCCAGCAGTTCCTTAGCGGGGGAGGCGGAGACCCAGTACTTC.

V and J are TRBV27 and TRBJ2-7; 8 bases fit TRBD2. The length of the CDR3 is 14 residues. The germline CDR1 and CDR2 sequences are MNHEY and SMNVEV (reference sequence). V shed 4 bases, J shed 3 bases, and the junction held 5 bases outside the gene matches. CDR3 DNA sequence: TGTGCCAGCAGTTCAGCCGGGACTAGCTACGAGCAGTACTTC. This gives the protein CASSSAGTSYEQYF.

This clone was seen more than once but under ten times. V gene TRBV5-1 combines with J gene TRBJ2-5, with no clear D. The germline CDR1 and CDR2 sequences are SGHRS and YFSETQ. Trimming left V 7 bases short and J 1 base short, with 20 bases between. The CDR3 spans 16 residues. The CDR3 loop is CASSVPGEQFQETQYF. As DNA, the CDR3 is TGCGCCAGCTCAGTTCCGGGCGAACAATTCCAAGAGACCCAGTACTTC.

This clone was seen a few times. The CDR3 nucleotides are TGCAGCGTTGAAGATGGGGCACAGCCAAACTACGAGCAGTACTTC. This translates into CSVEDGAQPNYEQYF. The V call is TRBV29-1, the J call TRBJ2-7; weak D call: TRBD1 (5 bases). From germline, CDR1 is SQVTM and CDR2 ANQGSEA. CDR3 size: 15 residues. Trimming removed 0 bases from V and 3 bases from J, with 15 bases in between.

The chain joins TRBV6-5 to TRBJ2-3; D is ambiguous. The CDR3 is 16 residues long. CDR1 is MNHEY and CDR2 is SVGAGI in the germline V gene. Trimming removed 0 bases from V and 11 bases from J, with 21 bases in between. CDR3 bases: TGTGCCAGCAGTTACTCACCGGAGCCAGCGAGATACGGGCAGTATTTT. Its translation is CASSYSPEPARYGQYF.

This clone was recorded a few times. V usage is TRBV7-9 and J usage is TRBJ1-4, with a possible D match to TRBD1 (6 bases). From germline, CDR1 is SEHNR and CDR2 FQNEAQ (reference sequence). Trimming took 1 base from V and 7 from J, leaving 13 bases between them. This CDR3 comprises 15 residues. The CDR3 sequence is CASSLGYRDFEKLFF. DNA for the CDR3: TGTGCCAGCAGCTTAGGTTACAGGGATTTTGAAAAACTGTTTTTT.

This sequence joins TRBV5-5 and TRBJ1-3, with no clear D. The CDR3 loop spans 16 amino acids. Per germline, CDR1 SGHKS and CDR2 YYEKEE (reference sequence). V dropped 3 bases and J dropped 2 bases, with 15 bases sitting between them. This CDR3 is CASSSPLEGTGNTIYF. CDR3 coding DNA: TGTGCCAGCAGCTCTCCGTTGGAGGGAACTGGAAACACCATATATTTT.

This chain joins TRBV5-1 and TRBJ2-1, with 13 bases identical to TRBD2. CDR1 is SGHRS, CDR2 YFSETQ, per germline. CDR3 length: 17 residues. V lost 3 bases and J lost 5; bases outside the gene matches: 8. The CDR3 reads CASSWGTSGRAHNEQFF. The CDR3 nucleotides read TGCGCCAGCAGCTGGGGTACTAGCGGGAGGGCCCACAATGAGCAGTTCTTC.

This rearrangement joins TRBV27 to TRBJ2-7, with TRBD1 matching 9 bases. Per germline, CDR1 MNHEY and CDR2 SMNVEV (reference sequence). The CDR3 consists of 15 residues. V trimming: 0 bases; J trimming: 4 bases; junction bases outside the gene matches: 4. Here the CDR3 DNA reads TGTGCCAGCAGTTTATCGGGACAGGGACAATACGAGCAGTACTTC. Translated, it gives CASSLSGQGQYEQYF.

The V and J genes are TRBV30 and TRBJ2-3; 7 positions match TRBD1. Germline V gene data show CDR1 as GTSNPN and CDR2 as SVGIG (reference sequence). The CDR3 totals 16 residues. Trimming at V came to 5 bases and at J to 4 bases, leaving 15 bases not matched to a gene. The CDR3, as DNA: TGTGCCTGGTGCCGGCGGACAGGTCCTTACCCAGATACGCAGTATTTT. Translation gives CAWCRRTGPYPDTQYF. The entire variable domain, with the rest obtained from reference TRBV30 and TRBJ2-3, is as follows: SQTIHQWPATLVQPVGSPLSLECTVEGTSNPNLYWYRQAAGRGLQLLFYSVGIGQISSEVPQNLSASRPQDRQFILSSKKLLLSDSGFYLCAWCRRTGPYPDTQYFGPGTRLTVL.

This clone was picked up a small number of times. This rearrangement joins TRBV7-9 to TRBJ2-7; 7 bases are shared with TRBD2. The CDR3 is 14 residues long. Germline V gene lookup returns CDR1 SEHNR and CDR2 FQNEAQ (reference sequence). The V and J ends lost 4 bases and 4 bases, in that order; junction bases with no gene match: 7. In DNA form, the CDR3 reads TGTGCCAGCAGCTCCGGGACTACCATTTACGAGCAGTACTTC. Translated: CASSSGTTIYEQYF.

The chain combines TRBV28 with TRBJ2-7; 10 bases map to TRBD2. V trimming: 8 bases; J trimming: 5 bases; junction bases outside the gene matches: 9. Germline-derived CDR1 and CDR2 are MDHEN and SYDVKM. The CDR3 has 14 residues. The DNA for the CDR3 is TGTGCCAGCCAGCAGAGCGGGAGGGCCCACGAGCAGTACTTC. It is translated as CASQQSGRAHEQYF.

V usage is TRBV18 and J usage is TRBJ2-1; 14 positions agree with TRBD2. This CDR3 has 16 amino acids. Germline CDR1 reads KGHSH; CDR2 reads LQKENI. V was clipped by 3 bases and J by 8 bases; unmatched bases: 6. In DNA, the CDR3 is TGTGCCAGCTCACCCGCCGGACTAGCGGGAGGCCATGAGCAGTTCTTC. Translation gives CASSPAGLAGGHEQFF.

In the case of this clone: The junction departs from germline at one end; a sequencing error may be responsible. This chain joins TRBV29-1 and TRBJ2-2; tentatively, D is TRBD1 (6 bases). The length of the CDR3 is 14 residues. CDR1 and CDR2 from the germline V gene are SQVTM and ANQGSEA. The CDR3 loop is CSVEDQGNTGEPFF. The CDR3 DNA reads as TGCAGCGTTGAGGATCAGGGGAACACCGGGGAGCCGTTTTTT.

The chain recombines TRBV4-1 with TRBJ2-7, with a tentative D call TRBD1 (5 bases). This CDR3 has 13 residues. Germline V CDR1 and CDR2: MGHRA, YSYEKL. Deletions cut 3 bases from V and 3 bases from J, with 9 bases between. CDR3 in amino acids: CASSHGQLYEQYF. For the CDR3, the DNA is TGCGCCAGCAGCCACGGACAACTCTACGAGCAGTACTTC.

The chain's CDR3 is CSVGKGGETQYF. CDR3 bases: TGCAGCGTTGGAAAGGGTGGAGAGACCCAGTACTTC. The J gene is TRBJ2-5, the V gene TRBV29-1, with D unresolved. V was shortened by 4 bases and J by 4 bases, with 10 bases between the two germline ends. This CDR3 is 12 amino acids long. The germline V gene has CDR1 SQVTM and CDR2 ANQGSEA.

This clone has a handful of counts. This chain uses TRBV19 with TRBJ1-1, with 7 bases fitting TRBD1. CDR3 length: 13 residues. The J segment lost 2 bases and the V segment lost 6 bases, leaving 3 bases of the junction unmatched. Germline V gene lookup returns CDR1 LNHDA and CDR2 SQIVND (reference sequence). CDR3 nucleotide sequence: TGTGCCAGTAGATCAGGGGGAAACACTGAAGCTTTCTTT. Residues: CASRSGGNTEAFF.

The rearrangement joins TRBV29-1 to TRBJ2-5; no definite D call. Deletions cut 0 bases from V and 0 bases from J, with 8 bases between. CDR1 and CDR2 from the germline V gene are SQVTM and ANQGSEA. The CDR3 length is 14 residues. The CDR3 sequence is CSVEDREYQETQYF. CDR3 coding DNA: TGCAGCGTTGAAGATCGAGAGTACCAAGAGACCCAGTACTTC.

This clone has just a few counts. The chain employs TRBV19 and TRBJ2-1, with TRBD2 as a possible D gene (6 bases). This CDR3 spans 14 amino acids. With 5 bases removed from V and 0 bases from J, the gap between germline ends came to 8 bases. Germline CDR1 is LNHDA and CDR2 is SQIVND (reference sequence). The CDR3 nucleotides are TGTGCCAGTAGTGCGGGGCTCTCCTACAATGAGCAGTTCTTC. Its protein is CASSAGLSYNEQFF.